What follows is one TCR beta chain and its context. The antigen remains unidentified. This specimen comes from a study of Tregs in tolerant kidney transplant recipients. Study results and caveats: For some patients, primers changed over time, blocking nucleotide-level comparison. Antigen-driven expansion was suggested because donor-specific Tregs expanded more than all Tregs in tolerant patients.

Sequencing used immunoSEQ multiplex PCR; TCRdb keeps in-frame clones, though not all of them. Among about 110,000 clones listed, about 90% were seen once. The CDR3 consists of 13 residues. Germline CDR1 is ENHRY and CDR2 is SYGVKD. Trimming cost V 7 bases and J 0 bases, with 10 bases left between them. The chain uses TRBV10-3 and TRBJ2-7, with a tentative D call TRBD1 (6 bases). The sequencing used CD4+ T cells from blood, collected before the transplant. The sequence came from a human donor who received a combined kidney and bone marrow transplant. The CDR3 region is CAITGASSYEQYF. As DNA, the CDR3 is TGTGCCATCACAGGGGCAAGCTCCTACGAGCAGTACTTC.